Included here is one T cell receptor (beta chain) sequence, with context. The germline V gene encodes CDR1 SEHNR and CDR2 FQNEAQ (reference sequence). Trimming left V 5 bases short and J 0 bases short, with 16 bases between. This CDR3 comprises 16 residues. The data stem from a study of blood T cell repertoires in COVID-19. In the study overall: The United States, Italy and Spain supplied acute and convalescent COVID-19 samples. T cells, B-cell-depleted T cells, or PBMCs supplied cDNA or gDNA.

How the authors handled the data: By means of reference gene primer amplification, nucleated cell counts were estimated. Sequencing used immunoSEQ multiplex PCR; TCRdb keeps in-frame clones, though not all of them. Clone size and V and J calls were adopted from that table, with D and trimming inferred from the DNA. The sample lists approximately 25,000 clones, about 81% seen once, with over 2% in the top ten. Seattle patients were enrolled while actively infected and followed longitudinally. The clonotype originates from a woman in her seventies with COVID-19, enrolled during active disease. The chain links TRBV7-9 to TRBJ1-1; D gene ambiguous. Sequenced input: peripheral blood. The CDR3: CASSPAKREVNTEAFF. CDR3 DNA sequence: TGTGCCAGCAGCCCAGCAAAGAGGGAGGTGAACACTGAAGCTTTCTTT.